A selection of T cell receptor beta chains follows, all from one sample in a study of PD-1 blockade in classical Hodgkin lymphoma. Libraries were prepared by immunoSEQ multiplex PCR; TCRdb keeps only in-frame clonotypes and omits some of them. Among about 52,000 clones, 86% were seen once, and the ten largest hold approximately 6.5%. Sequencing used peripheral blood mononuclear cells (PBMCs), obtained before the fourth cycle of nivolumab. Every receptor here comes from a human donor with classical Hodgkin lymphoma. The CDR3 runs from the conserved cysteine through the conserved F or W. Fields, in order: D gene, V gene, J gene, clone size, CDR3 length, CDR3 protein, CDR3 DNA. The D gene is left open where the match is weak. Clone size, where shown, is once, few, many, or a class for clones that have expanded.

d_gene: NA; v_gene: TRBV2; j_gene: TRBJ2-7; abundance: NA; len: 15; CDR3aa: CASSLVLGAAYEQYF; CDR3nt: TGTGCCAGCAGTCTTGTTTTGGGTGCAGCCTACGAGCAGTACTTC
d_gene: TRBD2; v_gene: TRBV30; j_gene: TRBJ2-7; abundance: once; len: 15; CDR3aa: CAWSPGSGIYYEQYF; CDR3nt: TGTGCCTGGAGTCCGGGTAGCGGGATATACTACGAGCAGTACTTC
d_gene: NA; v_gene: TRBV5-4; j_gene: TRBJ1-1; abundance: NA; len: 14; CDR3aa: CASSFWGADPEAFF; CDR3nt: TGTGCCAGCAGCTTCTGGGGCGCTGACCCTGAAGCTTTCTTT
d_gene: NA; v_gene: TRBV7-8; j_gene: TRBJ1-1; abundance: NA; len: 16; CDR3aa: CASSLGGGRMNTEAFF; CDR3nt: TGTGCCAGCAGCTTAGGAGGGGGGCGGATGAACACTGAAGCTTTCTTT
d_gene: TRBD1; v_gene: TRBV5-1; j_gene: TRBJ2-5; abundance: NA; len: 14; CDR3aa: CASSLGTGQETQYF; CDR3nt: TGCGCCAGCAGCTTGGGGACAGGCCAAGAGACCCAGTACTTC
d_gene: NA; v_gene: TRBV12-5; j_gene: TRBJ2-5; abundance: NA; len: 14; CDR3aa: CASGLIPNEETQYF; CDR3nt: TGTGCTAGTGGTTTGATACCAAATGAAGAGACCCAGTACTTC
d_gene: TRBD1; v_gene: TRBV7-2; j_gene: TRBJ2-7; abundance: NA; len: 12; CDR3aa: CASSLLTGAEYF; CDR3nt: TGTGCCAGCAGCTTGTTGACAGGGGCGGAGTACTTC
d_gene: NA; v_gene: TRBV2; j_gene: TRBJ1-4; abundance: NA; len: 15; CDR3aa: CASSGGDGASEKLFF; CDR3nt: TGTGCCAGCAGTGGAGGAGATGGGGCCAGTGAAAAACTGTTTTTT
d_gene: NA; v_gene: TRBV15; j_gene: TRBJ1-4; abundance: NA; len: 15; CDR3aa: CATSRGGVGNEKLFF; CDR3nt: TGTGCCACCAGCAGAGGAGGGGTCGGGAATGAAAAACTGTTTTTT
d_gene: NA; v_gene: TRBV10-3; j_gene: TRBJ1-1; abundance: NA; len: 15; CDR3aa: CAISDWMVGPTEAFF; CDR3nt: TGTGCCATCAGTGATTGGATGGTGGGGCCCACTGAAGCTTTCTTT
d_gene: NA; v_gene: TRBV28; j_gene: TRBJ2-7; abundance: NA; len: 16; CDR3aa: CASSLSTRVGTYEQYF; CDR3nt: TGTGCCAGCAGTTTATCGACCCGGGTGGGGACCTACGAGCAGTACTTC
d_gene: TRBD1; v_gene: TRBV2; j_gene: TRBJ2-3; abundance: NA; len: 15; CDR3aa: CATHRGLYSTDTQYF; CDR3nt: TGTGCCACCCATAGGGGGCTCTACAGCACAGATACGCAGTATTTT
d_gene: NA; v_gene: TRBV11-2; j_gene: TRBJ2-7; abundance: NA; len: 14; CDR3aa: CASSVFRGPYEQYF; CDR3nt: TGTGCCAGCAGCGTCTTCCGGGGCCCTTACGAGCAGTACTTC
d_gene: NA; v_gene: TRBV28; j_gene: TRBJ1-2; abundance: NA; len: 12; CDR3aa: CASSSVSSGYTF; CDR3nt: TGTGCCAGCAGTTCCGTCTCATCAGGCTACACCTTC
d_gene: TRBD2; v_gene: TRBV7-8; j_gene: TRBJ2-2; abundance: NA; len: 15; CDR3aa: CASSIGTSKGGELFF; CDR3nt: TGTGCCAGCAGCATCGGGACTAGTAAGGGCGGGGAGCTGTTTTTT
d_gene: NA; v_gene: TRBV6-5; j_gene: TRBJ2-1; abundance: NA; len: 14; CDR3aa: CASTGESSYNEQFF; CDR3nt: TGTGCCAGCACGGGGGAGAGCTCCTACAATGAGCAGTTCTTC
d_gene: TRBD2; v_gene: TRBV27; j_gene: TRBJ2-2; abundance: many; len: 18; CDR3aa: CASSLLGFAGGSTGELFF; CDR3nt: TGTGCCAGCAGTCTCCTAGGATTCGCGGGAGGGAGCACCGGGGAGCTGTTTTTT
d_gene: NA; v_gene: TRBV7-9; j_gene: TRBJ2-5; abundance: NA; len: 13; CDR3aa: CASSFLSKETQYF; CDR3nt: TGTGCCAGCAGCTTCCTTAGCAAAGAGACCCAGTACTTC
d_gene: TRBD2; v_gene: TRBV7-2; j_gene: TRBJ2-3; abundance: NA; len: 15; CDR3aa: CASSYPGLATDTQYF; CDR3nt: TGTGCCAGCAGCTACCCGGGACTAGCTACAGATACGCAGTATTTT
d_gene: NA; v_gene: TRBV11-2; j_gene: TRBJ2-5; abundance: NA; len: 13; CDR3aa: CASSYGQQETQYF; CDR3nt: TGTGCCAGCAGCTACGGACAGCAAGAGACCCAGTACTTC
d_gene: TRBD1; v_gene: TRBV18; j_gene: TRBJ2-7; abundance: NA; len: 14; CDR3aa: CASSPDRASYEQYF; CDR3nt: TGTGCCAGCTCTCCAGACAGGGCCTCCTACGAGCAGTACTTC
d_gene: NA; v_gene: TRBV21-1; j_gene: TRBJ2-7; abundance: NA; len: 19; CDR3aa: CASSEGEGQGISGNYEQYF; CDR3nt: TGTGCCAGCAGCGAAGGGGAGGGACAGGGTATATCGGGTAACTACGAGCAGTACTTC
d_gene: NA; v_gene: TRBV6-4; j_gene: TRBJ2-2; abundance: NA; len: 16; CDR3aa: CASSDVAGTNTGELFF; CDR3nt: TGTGCCAGCAGTGACGTGGCAGGGACTAACACCGGGGAGCTGTTTTTT
d_gene: NA; v_gene: TRBV25-1; j_gene: TRBJ1-2; abundance: NA; len: 17; CDR3aa: CASSGSVRWGANYGYTF; CDR3nt: TGTGCCAGCAGTGGCTCGGTGAGGTGGGGAGCTAACTATGGCTACACCTTC